Each of the 5 T cell receptor beta chains below was sequenced from the same sample in a study of control samples from healthy donors and cancer patients. Repertoires were generated with immunoSEQ multiplex PCR, while TCRdb's copy carries only in-frame clones and drops some. The table has 100,000 to 150,000 clones, less than 90% seen once. The sample was blood. The receptors were sampled from a man younger than 35 in good health.

CDR3 coding DNA: TGTGCCAGCAGCCAAGAAAGGGGGGGGAACACTGAAGCTTTCTTT. Translating it yields CASSQERGGNTEAFF. The chain links TRBV4-2 to TRBJ1-1; possible D gene TRBD1, 6 bases. From germline, CDR1 is LGHNA and CDR2 YNFKEQ. This CDR3 has 15 amino acids. The V gene lost 0 bases and the J gene lost 1 base, with 9 bases spanning the gap.

The genes are TRBV7-7 and TRBJ2-3, with 9 nucleotides matching TRBD1. The CDR3 runs to 14 residues. Trimming cost V 6 bases and J 1 base; bases outside gene matches: 2. Germline lookup yields CDR1 SSHAT and CDR2 FNYEAQ (reference sequence). The CDR3 reads CASSRDRGTDTQYF. The DNA for the CDR3 is TGTGCCAGCAGTCGGGACAGGGGCACAGATACGCAGTATTTT.

The chain uses TRBV7-2 and TRBJ1-2; TRBD1 agrees at 8 bases. Trimming removed 1 base from V and 4 bases from J; junction bases left unmatched: 5. Per the germline V gene, CDR1 is SGHTA and CDR2 is FQGNSA. The CDR3 sequence is 15 residues long. For the CDR3, the DNA is TGTGCCAGCAGCTTAGGACAGGGGAGGTTCTATGGCTACACCTTC. Translated: CASSLGQGRFYGYTF.

In this sample, this clone turned up a few times. The chain is built from TRBV6-1 and TRBJ1-4; tentative D call: TRBD1 (5 bases). The CDR3 has 15 amino acids. The V end was cut by 0 bases, the J end by 10 bases, with 15 bases between. CDR1 is MNHNS and CDR2 is SASEGT in the germline V gene. The CDR3 sequence: CASSEAGTRPGKLFF. As DNA, the CDR3 is TGTGCCAGCAGTGAAGCGGGGACCCGCCCGGGAAAACTGTTTTTT.

This clone was recorded a few times. The CDR3 DNA sequence: TGTGCCAGCGGAGGGGCCACTGAAGCTTTCTTT. Its translation: CASGGATEAFF. The chain is built from TRBV7-2 and TRBJ1-1; possibly TRBD1 for D (5 bases). The CDR3 consists of 11 residues. V was shortened by 8 bases and J by 4 bases, with 8 bases between the two germline ends. Germline V gives CDR1 SGHTA, CDR2 FQGNSA.